The clone carrying this T cell receptor (beta chain) was seen a handful of times. Antigen specificity is unknown. The entry originates in a study of T cell repertoires in cytomegalovirus infection. Whole-study context: Public TCR beta signature analysis indicated the presence of both CMV infection and matching HLA type. The study's findings and limits: Dominant in the ex vivo response were TCR beta clonotypes restricted by HLA-C and specific for CMV.

There are 14 residues in the CDR3. J lost 10 bases, V lost 4 bases, and 9 bases had no gene match. Germline assignment: CDR1 DFQATT and CDR2 SNEGSKA (reference sequence). MiXCR, run by TCRdb on the reads, gives a single entry per CDR3 protein. The top ten clones hold 10% to 13% of a sample with fewer than 550,000 distinct CDR3 sequences, about 11% of them seen once. V usage is TRBV20-1 and J usage is TRBJ2-7; TRBD2 matches at 14 bases. What was sequenced was PBMCs. This clonotype originated in a human donor in good health (CMV status not recorded). Some clones in this sample may be carry-over from other donors' samples. CDR3 DNA: TGCAGTGCTAAGGGACTAGCGGGAGTAGCAAGACAGTACTTC. This encodes CSAKGLAGVARQYF.